The present entry profiles one T cell receptor beta chain with its context. J lost 2 bases, V lost 7 bases, and 8 bases had no gene match. This CDR3 comprises 14 residues. Germline V lookup: CDR1 GTSNPN, CDR2 SVGIG (reference sequence). This entry comes from a study of technical replicates of blood from several donors. The method was immunoSEQ multiplex PCR; TCRdb's version includes in-frame clones alone and lacks a portion of them. The top ten clones hold approximately 0.22% of a sample with about 94,000 clones, approximately 95% of them seen once. The chain recombines TRBV30 with TRBJ1-3; 7 bases are shared with TRBD1. Sequencing was performed on T cells isolated from PBMCs. The TCR originated in a human donor in good health. The CDR3 DNA follows: TGTGCCTTTCTAACAGGGGTCACTGGAAACACCATATATTTT. Translation: CAFLTGVTGNTIYF.